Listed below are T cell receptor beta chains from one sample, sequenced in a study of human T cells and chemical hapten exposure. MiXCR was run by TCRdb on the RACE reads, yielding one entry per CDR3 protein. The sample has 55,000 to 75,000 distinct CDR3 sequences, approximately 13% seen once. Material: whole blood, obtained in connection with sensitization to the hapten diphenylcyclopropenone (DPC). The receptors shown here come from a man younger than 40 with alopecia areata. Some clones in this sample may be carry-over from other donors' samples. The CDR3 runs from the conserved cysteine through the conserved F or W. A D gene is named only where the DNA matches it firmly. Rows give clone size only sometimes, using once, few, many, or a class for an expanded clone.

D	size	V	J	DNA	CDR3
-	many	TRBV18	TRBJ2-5	TGTGCCAGCTCACCACAGCAGGAGGAGACCCAGTACTTC	CASSPQQEETQYF
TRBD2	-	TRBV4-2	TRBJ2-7	TGTGCCAGCAGCCAAGTATGGGGGGGCTACGAGCAGTACTTC	CASSQVWGGYEQYF
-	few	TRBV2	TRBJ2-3	TGTGCCAGCAGTGTTCAGGCGGGTCGGTCTACAGATACGCAGTATTTT	CASSVQAGRSTDTQYF
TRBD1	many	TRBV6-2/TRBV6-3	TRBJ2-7	TGTGCCAGCGGGGGACAGGGATCCTACGAGCAGTACTTC	CASGGQGSYEQYF
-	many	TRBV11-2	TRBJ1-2	TGTGCCAGCAGCAACCCCAGGGTCCGTCAGTTCTATGGCTACACCTTC	CASSNPRVRQFYGYTF
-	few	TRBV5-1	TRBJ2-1	TGCGCCAGCAGCTTGCGGGTCACGGAGGATGAGCAGTTCTTC	CASSLRVTEDEQFF
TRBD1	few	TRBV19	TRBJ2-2	TGTGCCAGTAGTCAAACAGACTTCCGGGACAGCTCCAAAACGGGAACCGGGGAGCTGTTTTTT	CASSQTDFRDSSKTGTGELFF
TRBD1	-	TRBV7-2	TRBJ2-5	TGTGCCAGCAGTTCCACCGGGACAGGGGAGACCCAGTACTTC	CASSSTGTGETQYF
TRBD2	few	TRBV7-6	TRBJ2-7	TGTGCCAGCAGCCCCCGACCCGGGACTAGCGTCTACGAGCAGTACTTC	CASSPRPGTSVYEQYF
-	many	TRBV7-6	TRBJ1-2	TGTGCCAGCAGCTTATATTCAGGGGAAGGGGCGAACTATGGCTACACCTTC	CASSLYSGEGANYGYTF
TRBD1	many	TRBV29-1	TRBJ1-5	TGCAGCGTTAGGACAGGGAATGGTCAGCCCCAGCATTTT	CSVRTGNGQPQHF
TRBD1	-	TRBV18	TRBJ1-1	TGTGCCAGCTCACCTGGGACAGATGGCACTGAAGCTTTCTTT	CASSPGTDGTEAFF
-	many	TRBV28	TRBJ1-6	TGTGCCAGCAGTTTTCTTTCACCCCTCCACTTT	CASSFLSPLHF
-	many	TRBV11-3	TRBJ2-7	TGTGCCAGCAGCTTAGCCCGGGACGGCTACTACGAGCAGTACTTC	CASSLARDGYYEQYF
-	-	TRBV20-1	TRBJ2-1	TGCAGTGCTAGATATGTAAGCGGGGACACTATTAAGCAGTTCTTC	CSARYVSGDTIKQFF
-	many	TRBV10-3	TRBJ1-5	TGTGCCATCAGTGATCTAACAGGGCAGCAGCCCCAGCATTTT	CAISDLTGQQPQHF
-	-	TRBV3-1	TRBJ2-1	TGTGCCAGCAGCCCAGTTAGGGGGGGCATTAATGAGCAGTTCTTC	CASSPVRGGINEQFF
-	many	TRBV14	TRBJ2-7	TGTGCCAGCAGCCAAGGGAGGGGGCGAGGCGGGGAGCAGTACTTC	CASSQGRGRGGEQYF
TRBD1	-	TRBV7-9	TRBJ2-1	TGTGCCAGCAGCTTGGGACAGGGAAATAGAAATGAGCAGTTCTTC	CASSLGQGNRNEQFF
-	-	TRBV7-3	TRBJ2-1	TGTGCCAGCAGCTTAACTGGCGGGCAAACCAATGAGCAGTTCTTC	CASSLTGGQTNEQFF
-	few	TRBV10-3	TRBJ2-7	TGTGCCATCAGTGCTTCCGGACAGCCTTTAGGGCAGTACTTC	CAISASGQPLGQYF
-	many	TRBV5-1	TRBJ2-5	TGCGCCAGCAGCTGGGACCAAGAGACCCAGTACTTC	CASSWDQETQYF
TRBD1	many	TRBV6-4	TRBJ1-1	TGTGCCAGCAGTGCTGGACAGGGGGAGACTGAAGCTTTCTTT	CASSAGQGETEAFF
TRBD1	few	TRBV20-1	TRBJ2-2	TGCAGTGCTAAGTACCGGGACAGGGGCTCCGGGGAGCTGTTTTTT	CSAKYRDRGSGELFF
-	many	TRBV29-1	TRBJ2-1	TGCAGCGTTGAAGGGCACAGGGTATCCTACAATGAGCAGTTCTTC	CSVEGHRVSYNEQFF